The subject of this entry is one T cell receptor beta chain. This CDR3 contains 14 residues. The germline V gene has CDR1 MDHEN and CDR2 SYDVKM. Trimming took off 6 bases at V and 0 bases at J, with 12 bases between the two ends. This entry is derived from a study of blood T cell repertoires in COVID-19. The overall study: There were acute and convalescent COVID-19 samples, and they came from the United States, Italy and Spain.

In the original analysis: How many nucleated cells were present was estimated from reference gene primer amplification. Data came from immunoSEQ multiplex PCR; TCRdb stores just in-frame clones and leaves some out. V, J and clone size were drawn from that table, and D and trimming were deduced from the DNA. The sample lists some 200,000 clones; 84% were seen once. The source material was peripheral blood. This chain uses TRBV28 with TRBJ2-7; tentative D call: TRBD1 (6 bases). The receptor comes from a woman in her forties or fifties with active or convalescent COVID-19. DNA for the CDR3: TGTGCCAGCAGGGGTCAGGGGTTCTCCTACGAGCAGTACTTC. Translated: CASRGQGFSYEQYF.